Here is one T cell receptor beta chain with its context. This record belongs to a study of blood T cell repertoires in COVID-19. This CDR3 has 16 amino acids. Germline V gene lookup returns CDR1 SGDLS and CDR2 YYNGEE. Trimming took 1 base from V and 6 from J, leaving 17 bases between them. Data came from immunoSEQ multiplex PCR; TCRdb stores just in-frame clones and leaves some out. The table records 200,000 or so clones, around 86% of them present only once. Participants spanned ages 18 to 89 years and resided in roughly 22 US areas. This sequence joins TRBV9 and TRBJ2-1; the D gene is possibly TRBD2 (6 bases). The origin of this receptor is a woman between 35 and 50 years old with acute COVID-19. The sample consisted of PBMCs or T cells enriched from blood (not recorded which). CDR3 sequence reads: CASSVHPGDRGNEQFF. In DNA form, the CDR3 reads TGTGCCAGCAGCGTACATCCGGGAGATCGAGGCAATGAGCAGTTCTTC.